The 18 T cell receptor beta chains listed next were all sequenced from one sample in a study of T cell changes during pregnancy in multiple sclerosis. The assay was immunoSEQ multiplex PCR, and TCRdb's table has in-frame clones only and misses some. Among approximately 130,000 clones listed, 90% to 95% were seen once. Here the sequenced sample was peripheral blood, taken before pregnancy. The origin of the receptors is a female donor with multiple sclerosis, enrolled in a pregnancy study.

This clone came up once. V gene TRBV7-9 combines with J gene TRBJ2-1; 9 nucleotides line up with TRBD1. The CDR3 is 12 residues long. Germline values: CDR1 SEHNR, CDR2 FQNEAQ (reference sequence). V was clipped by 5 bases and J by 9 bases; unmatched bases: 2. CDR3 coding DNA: TGTGCCAGCAGCACAGGGGGCGGTGAGCAGTTCTTC. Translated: CASSTGGGEQFF. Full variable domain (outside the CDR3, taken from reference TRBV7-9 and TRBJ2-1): DTGVSQNPRHKITKRGQNVTFRCDPISEHNRLYWYRQTLGQGPEFLTYFQNEAQLEKSRLLSDRFSAERPKGSFSTLEIQRTEQGDSAMYLCASSTGGGEQFFGPGTRLTVL.

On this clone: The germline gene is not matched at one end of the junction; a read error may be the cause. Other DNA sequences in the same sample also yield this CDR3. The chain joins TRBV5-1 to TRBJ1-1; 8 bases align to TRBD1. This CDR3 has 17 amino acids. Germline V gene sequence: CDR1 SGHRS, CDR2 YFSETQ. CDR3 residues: CASSLEGTGLGNTEAFF. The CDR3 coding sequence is TGTGCCAGCAGCTTGGAAGGGACAGGACTAGGGAACACTGAAGCTTTCTTT.

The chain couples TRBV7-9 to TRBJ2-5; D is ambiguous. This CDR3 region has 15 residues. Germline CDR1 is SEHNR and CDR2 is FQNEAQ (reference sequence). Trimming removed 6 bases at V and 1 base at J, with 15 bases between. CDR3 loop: CASRPPTPVQETQYF. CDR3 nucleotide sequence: TGTGCCAGCAGACCACCAACTCCCGTCCAAGAGACCCAGTACTTC.

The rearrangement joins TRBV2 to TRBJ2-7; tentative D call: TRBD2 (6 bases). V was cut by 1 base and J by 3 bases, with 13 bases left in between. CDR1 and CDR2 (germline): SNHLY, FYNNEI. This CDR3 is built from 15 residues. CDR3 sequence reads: CASSEGGVRIYEQYF. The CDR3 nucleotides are TGTGCCAGCAGTGAAGGCGGGGTCCGGATCTACGAGCAGTACTTC. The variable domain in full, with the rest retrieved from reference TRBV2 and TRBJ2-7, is EPEVTQTPSHQVTQMGQEVILRCVPISNHLYFYWYRQILGQKVEFLVSFYNNEISEKSEIFDDQFSVERPDGSNFTLKIRSTKLEDSAMYFCASSEGGVRIYEQYFGPGTRLTVT.

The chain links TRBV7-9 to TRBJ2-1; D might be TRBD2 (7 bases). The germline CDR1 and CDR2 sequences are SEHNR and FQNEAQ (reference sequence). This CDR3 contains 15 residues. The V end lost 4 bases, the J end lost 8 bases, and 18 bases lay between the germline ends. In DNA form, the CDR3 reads TGTGCCAGCAGCTCCCGCCCGGGGGGCGGGGATGAGCAGTTCTTC. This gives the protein CASSSRPGGGDEQFF.

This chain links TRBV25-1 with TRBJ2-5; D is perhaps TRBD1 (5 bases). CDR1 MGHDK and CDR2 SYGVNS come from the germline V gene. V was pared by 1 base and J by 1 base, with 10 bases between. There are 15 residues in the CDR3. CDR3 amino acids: CASSEFRGSQETQYF. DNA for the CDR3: TGTGCCAGCAGTGAATTTAGGGGTTCCCAAGAGACCCAGTACTTC.

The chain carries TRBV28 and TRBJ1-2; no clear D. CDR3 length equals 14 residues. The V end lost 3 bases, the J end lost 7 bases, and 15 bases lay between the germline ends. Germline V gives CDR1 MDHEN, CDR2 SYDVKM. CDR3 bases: TGTGCCAGCAGTTTTGGAGGTCCCCTAGGTGGCTACACCTTC. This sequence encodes CASSFGGPLGGYTF.

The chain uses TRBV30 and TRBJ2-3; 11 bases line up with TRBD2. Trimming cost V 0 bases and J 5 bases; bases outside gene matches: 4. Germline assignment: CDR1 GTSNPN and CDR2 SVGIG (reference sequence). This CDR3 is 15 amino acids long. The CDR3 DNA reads TGTGCCTGGAGTGTTAGCGGGGGGGGAGGAGATACGCAGTATTTT. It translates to CAWSVSGGGGDTQYF.

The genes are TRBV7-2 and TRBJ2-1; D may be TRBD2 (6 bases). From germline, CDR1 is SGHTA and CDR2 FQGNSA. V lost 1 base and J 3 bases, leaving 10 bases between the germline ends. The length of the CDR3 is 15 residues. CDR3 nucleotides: TGTGCCAGCAGCTTAGACGGGGGATACTACAATGAGCAGTTCTTC. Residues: CASSLDGGYYNEQFF.

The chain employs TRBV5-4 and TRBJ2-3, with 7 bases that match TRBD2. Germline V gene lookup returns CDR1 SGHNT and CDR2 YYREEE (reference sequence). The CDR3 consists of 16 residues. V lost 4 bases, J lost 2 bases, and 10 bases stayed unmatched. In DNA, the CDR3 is TGTGCCAGCAGCGCCCTCAGCGGGGTTATCACAGATACGCAGTATTTT. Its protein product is CASSALSGVITDTQYF.

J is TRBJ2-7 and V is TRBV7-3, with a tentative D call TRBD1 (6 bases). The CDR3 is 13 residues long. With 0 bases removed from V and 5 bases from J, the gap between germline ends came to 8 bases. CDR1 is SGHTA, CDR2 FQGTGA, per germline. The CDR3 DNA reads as TGTGCCAGCAGCTTAACGGACAGCGACGAGCAGTACTTC. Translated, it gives CASSLTDSDEQYF.

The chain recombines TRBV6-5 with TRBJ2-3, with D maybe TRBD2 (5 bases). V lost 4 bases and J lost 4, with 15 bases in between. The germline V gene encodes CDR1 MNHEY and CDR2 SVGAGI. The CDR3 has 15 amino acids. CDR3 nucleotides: TGTGCCAGCAGTTCAGGAAGTGGGAGTTCAGATACGCAGTATTTT. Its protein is CASSSGSGSSDTQYF.

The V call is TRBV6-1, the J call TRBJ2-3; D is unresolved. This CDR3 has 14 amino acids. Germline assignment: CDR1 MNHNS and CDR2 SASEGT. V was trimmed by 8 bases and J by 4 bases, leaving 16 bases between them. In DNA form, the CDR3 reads TGTGCCAGCGGATTAGCTCGGGTCGCAGATACGCAGTATTTT. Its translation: CASGLARVADTQYF.

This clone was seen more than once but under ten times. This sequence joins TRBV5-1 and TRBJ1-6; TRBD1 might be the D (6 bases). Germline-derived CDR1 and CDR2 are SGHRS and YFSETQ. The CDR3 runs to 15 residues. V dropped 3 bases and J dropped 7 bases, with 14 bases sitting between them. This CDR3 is CASSSASGENSPLHF. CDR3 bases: TGCGCCAGCAGCTCCGCGTCAGGGGAGAATTCACCCCTCCACTTT.

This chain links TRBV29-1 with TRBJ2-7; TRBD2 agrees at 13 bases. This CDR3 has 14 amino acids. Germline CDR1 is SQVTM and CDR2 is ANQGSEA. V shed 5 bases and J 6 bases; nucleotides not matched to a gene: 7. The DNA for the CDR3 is TGCAGCGTTCGTGGACTAGCGGGAGCAAGCGAGCAGTACTTC. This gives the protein CSVRGLAGASEQYF.

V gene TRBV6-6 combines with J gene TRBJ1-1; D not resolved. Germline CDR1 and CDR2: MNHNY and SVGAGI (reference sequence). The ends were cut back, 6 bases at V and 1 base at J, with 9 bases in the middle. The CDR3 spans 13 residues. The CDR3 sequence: CASREGWNTEAFF. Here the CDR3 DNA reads TGTGCCAGCAGGGAGGGTTGGAACACTGAAGCTTTCTTT.

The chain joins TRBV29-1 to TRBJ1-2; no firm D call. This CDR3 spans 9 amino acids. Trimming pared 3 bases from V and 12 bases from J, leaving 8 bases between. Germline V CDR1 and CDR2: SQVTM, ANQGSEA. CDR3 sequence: CSVDTADTF. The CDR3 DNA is TGCAGCGTTGACACGGCGGACACCTTC.

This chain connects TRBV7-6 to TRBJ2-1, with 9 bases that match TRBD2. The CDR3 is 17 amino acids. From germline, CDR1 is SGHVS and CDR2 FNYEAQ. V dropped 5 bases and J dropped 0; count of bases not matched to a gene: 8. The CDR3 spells CASSPGRRGGSYNEQFF. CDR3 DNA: TGTGCCAGCAGCCCCGGGAGGCGGGGGGGCTCCTACAATGAGCAGTTCTTC.